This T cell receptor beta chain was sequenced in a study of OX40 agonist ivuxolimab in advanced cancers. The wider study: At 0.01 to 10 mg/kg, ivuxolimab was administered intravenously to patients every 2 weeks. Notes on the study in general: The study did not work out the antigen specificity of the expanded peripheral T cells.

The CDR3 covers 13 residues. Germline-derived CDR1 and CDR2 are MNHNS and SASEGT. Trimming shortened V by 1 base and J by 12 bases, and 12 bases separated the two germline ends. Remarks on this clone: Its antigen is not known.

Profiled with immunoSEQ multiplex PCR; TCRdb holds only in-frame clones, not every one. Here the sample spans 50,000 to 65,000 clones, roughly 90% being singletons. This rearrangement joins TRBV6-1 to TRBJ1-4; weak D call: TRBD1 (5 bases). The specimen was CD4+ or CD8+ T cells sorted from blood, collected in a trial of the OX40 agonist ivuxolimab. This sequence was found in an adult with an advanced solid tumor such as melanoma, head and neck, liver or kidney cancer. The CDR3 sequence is CASSEVGALELFF. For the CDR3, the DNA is TGTGCCAGCAGTGAAGTTGGGGCCTTAGAACTGTTTTTT.